The 17 T cell receptor beta chains presented below share a single source sample, sequenced in a study of shared T cell receptors in the human thymus. Data came from immunoSEQ multiplex PCR; TCRdb stores just in-frame clones and leaves some out. The sample lists almost 550,000 clones; approximately 80% were seen once. The same data also went into a second study, on human thymus T cells.

Sequencing was carried out using thymocytes. The origin of the receptors is a boy less than two years old with a congenital heart defect.

The chain combines TRBV5-1 with TRBJ2-7; TRBD2 agrees at 10 bases. The V and J ends lost 5 bases and 7 bases, in that order; junction bases with no gene match: 12. CDR1 is SGHRS and CDR2 is YFSETQ in the germline V gene. CDR3 size: 15 residues. The CDR3 region is CASRLSGRAPREQYF. CDR3 bases: TGCGCCAGCAGATTGAGCGGGAGGGCCCCTCGGGAGCAGTACTTC.

A single count supports this clone. The chain recombines TRBV9 with TRBJ1-2, with D possibly being TRBD1 (5 bases). CDR1 and CDR2 (germline): SGDLS, YYNGEE. The germline V and J ends were trimmed by 2 bases and 2 bases, with 10 bases remaining between them. The CDR3 sequence is 14 residues long. The CDR3 sequence: CASSVGEGNYGYTF. CDR3 sequence (DNA): TGTGCCAGCAGCGTGGGGGAGGGGAACTATGGCTACACCTTC. Filled out from reference TRBV9 and TRBJ1-2, the complete variable domain reads DSGVTQTPKHLITATGQRVTLRCSPRSGDLSVYWYQQSLDQGLQFLIQYYNGEERAKGNILERFSAQQFPDLHSELNLSSLELGDSALYFCASSVGEGNYGYTFGSGTRLTVV.

In this sample, this clone turned up once. V is TRBV6-5 and J is TRBJ1-4, with 7 bases that match TRBD1. Per germline, CDR1 MNHEY and CDR2 SVGAGI. V gave up 5 bases and J gave up 7 bases; unmatched junction bases: 10. The CDR3 contains 15 residues. CDR3 nucleotides: TGTGCCAGCAGTAAACGACAGGGCGTGACTGAAAAACTGTTTTTT. Its translation is CASSKRQGVTEKLFF.

This chain joins TRBV6-4 and TRBJ2-7; 7 nucleotides agree with TRBD2. CDR3 length equals 14 residues. V shed 8 bases and J 0 bases; nucleotides not matched to a gene: 7. CDR1 and CDR2 (germline): MRHNA, SNTAGT. The CDR3 nucleotides read TGTGCCAGCCTTGTCGGGAGGAGCTCCTACGAGCAGTACTTC. It yields the protein CASLVGRSSYEQYF.

The CDR3 DNA sequence: TGCACCAGCAGCCAAGGTACTAGCGGGAGGGCCTCGTGCTACGAGCAGTACTTC. Amino acid sequence: CTSSQGTSGRASCYEQYF. J is TRBJ2-7 and V is TRBV1; no DNA check was done on the table's D call, TRBD2. TRBV1 is given as a pseudogene. This CDR3 has 18 residues.

The V and J genes are TRBV4-2 and TRBJ2-1; TRBD2 aligns across 7 bases. After removal of 1 base from V and 4 bases from J, the junction contained 4 bases not matched to a gene. Germline V gene data show CDR1 as LGHNA and CDR2 as YNFKEQ. The CDR3 contains 15 residues. The CDR3 reads CASSQVGGRYNEQFF. The CDR3 DNA reads as TGTGCCAGCAGCCAAGTCGGCGGGAGATACAATGAGCAGTTCTTC.

V gene TRBV7-2 combines with J gene TRBJ2-1, with 10 nucleotides matching TRBD2. The ends lost 0 bases at V and 5 bases at J; junction bases unmatched: 7. In germline, CDR1 is SGHTA, CDR2 FQGNSA. The CDR3 runs 17 residues. Here the CDR3 reads CASSLARTGLADNEQFF. Written as DNA, the CDR3 is TGTGCCAGCAGCTTAGCGCGGACAGGACTAGCGGACAATGAGCAGTTCTTC.

The CDR3: CASSVDRVTGELFF. CDR3 in DNA: TGTGCCAGCAGTGTCGACAGGGTCACCGGGGAGCTGTTTTTT. This chain joins TRBV6-6 and TRBJ2-2; 7 nucleotides align to TRBD1. The ends lost 5 bases at V and 4 bases at J; junction bases unmatched: 4. Germline CDR1 and CDR2: MNHNY and SVGAGI (reference sequence). This CDR3 has 14 amino acids.

The chain links TRBV4-3 to TRBJ2-7, with TRBD1 identical over 9 bases. Trimming removed 5 bases from V and 5 bases from J; junction bases left unmatched: 4. This CDR3 region has 13 residues. Looked up from germline, CDR1 is LGHNA and CDR2 is YSLEER. The CDR3: CASSWDRDHEQYF. CDR3 coding DNA: TGCGCCAGCAGCTGGGACAGGGACCACGAGCAGTACTTC.

This chain uses TRBV6-9 with TRBJ1-1; D unclear. Germline CDR1 reads MNHGY; CDR2 reads SVAAGI. The CDR3 has 15 residues. V was shortened by 7 bases and J by 1 base, with 16 bases between the two germline ends. CDR3: CASNRARGGNTEAFF. The CDR3 nucleotides read TGTGCCAGCAACCGGGCTCGGGGAGGGAACACTGAAGCTTTCTTT.

A single count supports this clone. The rearrangement uses TRBV27 and TRBJ1-3, with TRBD1 as a possible D gene (6 bases). Germline loops: CDR1 MNHEY, CDR2 SMNVEV (reference sequence). V was pared by 0 bases and J by 1 base, with 7 bases between. This CDR3 is 15 amino acids long. The DNA of the CDR3 is TGTGCCAGCAGTTTATCGAGGGGGTCTGGAAACACCATATATTTT. This gives the protein CASSLSRGSGNTIYF.

The chain couples TRBV29-1 to TRBJ2-3; tentative D call: TRBD2 (6 bases). This CDR3 is built from 16 residues. The germline V and J ends were trimmed by 5 bases and 7 bases, with 25 bases remaining between them. CDR1 and CDR2 from the germline V gene are SQVTM and ANQGSEA. The DNA for the CDR3 is TGCAGCGTTCACTGCGGGGATGGCCCCTCCGATTATACGCAGTATTTT. Translation: CSVHCGDGPSDYTQYF.

The chain has TRBV18 and TRBJ1-1, with D possibly being TRBD1 (6 bases). The germline gives CDR1 KGHSH, CDR2 LQKENI. V was pared by 1 base and J by 0 bases, with 9 bases between. CDR3 length: 15 residues. The CDR3 sequence: CASSPRTGLNTEAFF. CDR3 DNA: TGTGCCAGCTCACCACGTACAGGGTTGAACACTGAAGCTTTCTTT.

The chain recombines TRBV5-4 with TRBJ2-5, with 8 bases that match TRBD2. CDR3 length: 17 residues. Losses at the gene ends were 6 bases for V and 4 bases for J; bases not matched to a gene: 17. Germline lookup yields CDR1 SGHNT and CDR2 YYREEE (reference sequence). The CDR3 region is CASTPGGTQRAAETQYF. Here the CDR3 DNA reads TGTGCCAGCACCCCGGGGGGGACACAGCGAGCGGCAGAGACCCAGTACTTC. The variable domain in full, with the rest retrieved from reference TRBV5-4 and TRBJ2-5, is ETGVTQSPTHLIKTRGQQVTLRCSSQSGHNTVSWYQQALGQGPQFIFQYYREEENGRGNFPPRFSGLQFPNYSSELNVNALELDDSALYLCASTPGGTQRAAETQYFGPGTRLLVL.

The rearrangement joins TRBV29-1 to TRBJ2-3; 11 nucleotides line up with TRBD1. V shed 7 bases and J 12 bases; nucleotides not matched to a gene: 18. CDR1 and CDR2 from the germline V gene are SQVTM and ANQGSEA. CDR3 length: 15 amino acids. The CDR3 spells CSGLRTGGAESGQYF. DNA for the CDR3: TGCAGCGGACTTAGGACAGGGGGCGCAGAATCTGGCCAGTATTTT.

A note on this clone: In the same sample, other DNA sequences code for this CDR3. The chain recombines TRBV20-1 with TRBJ2-3; D remains ambiguous. The CDR3 length is 11 residues. From germline, CDR1 is DFQATT and CDR2 SNEGSKA (reference sequence). Trimming pared 6 bases from V and 3 bases from J, leaving 7 bases between. The CDR3 bases are TGCAGTGCCCGGCGGACAGATACGCAGTATTTT. Its translation: CSARRTDTQYF.

The sample holds one count of this clone. J is TRBJ2-3 and V is TRBV5-4, with 9 bases lining up with TRBD2. After removal of 4 bases from V and 5 bases from J, the junction contained 8 bases not matched to a gene. CDR1 is SGHNT, CDR2 YYREEE, per germline (reference sequence). The CDR3 is 15 residues long. The CDR3 DNA sequence: TGTGCCAGCAGCGACGGGACTAGCAGTGTAGATACGCAGTATTTT. Its translation is CASSDGTSSVDTQYF.